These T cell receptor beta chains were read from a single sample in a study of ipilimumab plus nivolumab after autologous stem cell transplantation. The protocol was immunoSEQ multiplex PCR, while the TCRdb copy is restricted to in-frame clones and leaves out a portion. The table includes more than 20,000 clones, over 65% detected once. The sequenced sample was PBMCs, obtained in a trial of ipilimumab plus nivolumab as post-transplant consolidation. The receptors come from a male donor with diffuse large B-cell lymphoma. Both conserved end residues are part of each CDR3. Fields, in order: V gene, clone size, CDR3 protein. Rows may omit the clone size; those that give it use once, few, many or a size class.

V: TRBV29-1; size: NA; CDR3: CSVRPQGTNNYGYTF
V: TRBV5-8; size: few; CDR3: CASSLALGLSTDTQYF
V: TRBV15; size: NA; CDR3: CATSSERGWNEQFF
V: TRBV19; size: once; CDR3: CASTAGLAGHNEQFF
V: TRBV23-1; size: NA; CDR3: CASSDKNTQQSRANVLTF
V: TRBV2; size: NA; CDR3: CASSVTGKDTEAFF
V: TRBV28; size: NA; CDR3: CASSRGQPYNEQFF
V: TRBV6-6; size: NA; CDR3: CASSLSLSTDTQYF
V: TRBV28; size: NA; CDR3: CASSSEPRQFNYGYTF
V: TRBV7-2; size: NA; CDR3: CASSAAGTSSYEQYF
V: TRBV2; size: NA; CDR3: CASSEVSGGDRYNEQFF
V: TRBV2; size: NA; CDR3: CAFRTSGGWEQYF
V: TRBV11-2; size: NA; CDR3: CASSLVGALTDTQYF
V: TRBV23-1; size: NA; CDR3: CASSQPGQGPNQPQHF
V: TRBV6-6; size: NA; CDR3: CASSQDYEQYF
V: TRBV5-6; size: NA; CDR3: CASSGRSSYEQYF
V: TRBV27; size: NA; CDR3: CASSPRGDTQYF
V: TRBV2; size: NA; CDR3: CASSEGREQYF
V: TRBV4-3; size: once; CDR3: CASSQSWTSGTDTQYF
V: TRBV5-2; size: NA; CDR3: CASSQGDRSGDEQYF
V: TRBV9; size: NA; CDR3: CASSPTGTYSYEQYF
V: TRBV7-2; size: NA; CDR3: CASSLAGFQGGYTF
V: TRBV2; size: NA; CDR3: CASSELVQGTSPLHF
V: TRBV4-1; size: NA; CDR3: CASSSRQGIGTNEKLFF
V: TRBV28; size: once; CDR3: CASSSGQGAGGYTF
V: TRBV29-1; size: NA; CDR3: CSIYRGLNTEAFF
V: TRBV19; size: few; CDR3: CASSIGWGFEAFF
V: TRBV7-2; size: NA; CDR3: CASSPGGGGTYEQYF
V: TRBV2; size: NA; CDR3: CASSEARGVNTEAFF
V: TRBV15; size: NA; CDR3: CATRRGFVGSDGYTF
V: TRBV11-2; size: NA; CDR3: CASSRGETQYF
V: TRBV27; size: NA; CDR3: CASSFQLSSYNEQFF
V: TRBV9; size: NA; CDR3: CASSARADLTSTDTQYF
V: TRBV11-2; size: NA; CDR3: CASSLSTDTQYF
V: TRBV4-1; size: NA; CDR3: CASSRNPPHGGSGGSPLHF
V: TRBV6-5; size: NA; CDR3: CASSYSGTGNSPLHF
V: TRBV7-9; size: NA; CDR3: CASSPGTRIEQYF
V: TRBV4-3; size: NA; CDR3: CASSRLPSTEGGSSYEQYF
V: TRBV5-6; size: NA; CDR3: CASSLAGAGTQYF
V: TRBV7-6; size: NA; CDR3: CASSLVPGQAATNEKLFF
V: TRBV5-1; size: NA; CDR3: CASTPPELATQYF
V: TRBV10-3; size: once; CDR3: CAISESRGSTDTQYF
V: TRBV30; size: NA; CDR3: CAWSFRGQGRSYEQYF
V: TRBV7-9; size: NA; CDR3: CASEQWGANEQFF
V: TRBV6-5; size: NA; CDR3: CASSYSGTGASPLHF
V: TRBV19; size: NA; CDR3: CASSPPGTHYEQYF
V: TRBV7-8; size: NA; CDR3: CASSLGTTSNQPQHF
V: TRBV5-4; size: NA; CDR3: CASSGDTSYEQYF
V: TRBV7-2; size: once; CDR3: CASSLGFGSGGPNEQFF
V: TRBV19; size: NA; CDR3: CASSIFGTSGGASTDTQYF
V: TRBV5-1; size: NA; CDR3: CASSLGRSGGASYEQYF
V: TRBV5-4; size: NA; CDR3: CASSLAGQGTDTQYF